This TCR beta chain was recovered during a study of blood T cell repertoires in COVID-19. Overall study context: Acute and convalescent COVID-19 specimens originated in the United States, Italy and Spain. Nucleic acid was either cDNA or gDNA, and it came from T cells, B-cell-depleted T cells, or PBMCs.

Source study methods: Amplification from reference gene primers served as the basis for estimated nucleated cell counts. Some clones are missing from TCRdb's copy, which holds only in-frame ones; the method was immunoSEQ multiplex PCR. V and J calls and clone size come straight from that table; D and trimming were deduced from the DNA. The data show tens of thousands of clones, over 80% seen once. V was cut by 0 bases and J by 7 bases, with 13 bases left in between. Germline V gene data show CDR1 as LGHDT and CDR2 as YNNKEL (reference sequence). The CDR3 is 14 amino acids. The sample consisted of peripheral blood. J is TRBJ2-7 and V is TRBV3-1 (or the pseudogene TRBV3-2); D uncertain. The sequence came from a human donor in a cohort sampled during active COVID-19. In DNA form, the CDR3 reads TGTGCCAGCAGCCAAGACCCCCTCCAGGATGAGCAGTACTTC. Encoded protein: CASSQDPLQDEQYF.